This T cell receptor beta chain originates from a study of blood T cell repertoires in COVID-19 (dated by TCRdb to between 2020 and 2021). Background on the whole study: Samples covering the acute and convalescent phases of COVID-19 were provided by collaborators in the United States, Italy and Spain. The prospective study material was composed of cDNA or gDNA derived from T cells, B-cell-depleted T cells, or PBMCs. Subjects who had been exposed to COVID-19, were actively infected with it, or had recovered from it provided the deeply sampled blood TCRbeta repertoires that made up the dataset. The repertoires were released in a freely available public database meant as a resource for research on the immune response to SARS-CoV-2. The samples were drawn from two sources: the first 160 participants of the ongoing ImmuneRACE study, and 950 to 1,500 subjects contributed by 6 global collaborators. Nearly every sample came with metadata listing a de-identified subject ID, COVID-19 status, age in years and sex. HLA class I and class II types, where available, came from metadata supplied by the sample provider rather than from assay-based typing.

Points the paper makes about the study in general: Clinical and demographic metadata were provided uncurated, with the amount varying by source and participant.

Note on this clone: Its specific antigen is unknown. Base qualities are not provided; no much larger clone lies one nucleotide away.

Collaborating institutions collected whole blood in K2EDTA tubes following their own protocols. Collaborator samples were shipped for TCRbeta analysis as frozen whole blood, isolated PBMCs, or DNA extracted from either sample type. CDR1 and CDR2 are drawn from the germline V gene: SGHDT, YYEEEE. Relative to germline, V is missing 6 bases and J is missing 0 bases, with 6 bases of the junction outside any gene match. Including the terminal cysteine and phenylalanine, the CDR3 comprises 16 residues. Only the CDR3 DNA stays, 48 bases, in frame from base 1. TCRbeta CDR3 regions were amplified from genomic DNA by means of the immunoSEQ Assay, a bias-controlled multiplex PCR. Turning to the authors' computational methods: Within the assay, amplification of reference gene primers was used to estimate how many nucleated cells each sample contained. To quantify the absolute abundance of each unique TCRbeta CDR3 rearrangement, sequence reads were collapsed and filtered. For each sample, productive Simpson clonality was calculated by taking the square root of Simpson's diversity index across productive rearrangements. TCRdb stores this immuneACCESS table with in-frame sequences only. Part of the clones is absent; in the studies checked, under half of the shortfall reflects unresolved V genes, and no reason is known for the rest. V and J calls and clone size are given by that table; D and trimming were obtained from the DNA. The sample has about 270,000 clones on record, more than 70% of them singletons. Together, the top ten hold roughly 5.7% of the sample.

The chain employs TRBV5-6 and TRBJ2-3; a stretch of 11 junction bases matches TRBD2. The sample was peripheral blood. This clonotype originated in a man older than 75 with acute or convalescent COVID-19. The sequenced DNA is TGTGCCAGCACCACTAGCGGGAGCCGAAGCACAGATACGCAGTATTTT. Its translation reads: CASTTSGSRSTDTQYF.